The clone carrying this T cell receptor beta chain has only a few counts. These data come from a study of CD8 T cells in ankylosing spondylitis. There are 13 residues in the CDR3. Trimming shortened V by 1 base and J by 10 bases, and 11 bases separated the two germline ends. It was by quantitative 5'-RACE with molecular barcodes that TCR beta libraries were made. TCRdb passed the 5' RACE reads through MiXCR, listing each CDR3 protein once. The sample includes 200,000 to 300,000 distinct CDR3 sequences, roughly 25% of them seen just once. The sequenced sample was blood, either unsorted or a sorted T cell fraction (not recorded which). The genes are TRBV12-3 or TRBV12-4 and TRBJ1-5, with TRBD1 as a possible D gene (5 bases). The clonotype originates from a male donor with ankylosing spondylitis or in good health (not recorded which). The CDR3 coding sequence is TGTGCCAGCAGTTTAGAGGGACGGACCCCCCAGCATTTT. Translation: CASSLEGRTPQHF.